This TCR beta chain was sequenced in a study of glioma-infiltrating T cells. Amplification of TCR alpha and beta CDR3 regions from RNA used iRepertoire nested multiplex PCR. TCRdb passed the multiplex PCR reads through MiXCR, listing each CDR3 protein once. This repertoire shows a few hundred thousand distinct CDR3 sequences, roughly two fifths found once; its top ten account for more than 10%. The CDR3 sequence is 14 residues long. Germline CDR1 and CDR2: MNHNS and SASEGT. Between the trimmed V and J ends, which lost 4 bases and 1 base, there was a span of 11 bases. Study results and caveats: Patients with low tissue-blood divergence carried a signature set of shared blood CDR3 motifs.

This clonotype has a count of ten or more. What it recognizes is unknown. The chain carries TRBV6-1 and TRBJ2-7, with D perhaps matching TRBD1 or TRBD2 (5 bases each). The clonotype originates from a human donor with low-grade glioma or glioblastoma, undergoing nonglioma brain surgery, or in good health (not recorded which). The sequenced material came from glioma tissue, nonneoplastic brain tissue, or PBMCs (not recorded which). CDR3 in amino acids: CASSGYGASYEQYF. The CDR3 DNA reads as TGTGCCAGCAGTGGCTACGGGGCGTCCTACGAGCAGTACTTC.